This is a list of T cell receptor beta chains from one sample in a study of breast tumors, draining lymph nodes, adjacent tissues. TCRdb re-analysed the multiplex PCR reads in MiXCR, keeping a single row per CDR3 protein. The repertoire has about 150,000 distinct CDR3 sequences, about 20% of them found once; the top ten carry about 2.4%. Sequencing was performed on axillary lymph node tissue. The receptors derive from a female donor with breast cancer. Some clones in this sample may be carry-over from other donors' samples. CDR3s include the opening cysteine and the closing phenylalanine or tryptophan. Fields, in order: D gene, clone size, J gene, V gene, CDR3 protein, CDR3 DNA. D genes are given only for firm matches. Expanded clones get a size class; other rows say once, few or many, or leave the size out.

TRBD2 - TRBJ2-5 TRBV6-5 CASTPAASGSWETQYF TGTGCCAGCACCCCGGCGGCTAGCGGGAGCTGGGAGACCCAGTACTTC
TRBD1 - TRBJ1-2 TRBV7-9 CASSSGGTAYNYGYAF TGTGCCAGCAGCTCGGGAGGGACAGCTTATAACTATGGCTACGCCTTC
TRBD1 many TRBJ1-5 TRBV2 CASSFYSGGAGQPQHF TGTGCCAGCAGCTTTTATTCAGGGGGCGCGGGACAGCCCCAGCATTTT
- few TRBJ1-2 TRBV10-3 CAISVGINYGYTF TGTGCCATCAGTGTGGGCATAAACTATGGCTACACCTTC
- many TRBJ2-2 TRBV12-5 CASGLGRGGELFF TGTGCTAGTGGTTTGGGGAGGGGGGGGGAGCTGTTTTTT
- many TRBJ2-7 TRBV7-6 CASSLGGATPSEQYF TGTGCCAGCAGCTTAGGGGGTGCCACCCCTAGCGAGCAGTACTTC
TRBD1 many TRBJ1-4 TRBV19 CASSTGVQGANEKLFF TGTGCCAGTAGTACGGGGGTACAGGGGGCTAATGAAAAACTGTTTTTT
- - TRBJ1-1 TRBV10-3 CAISESEGAATEAFF TGTGCCATCAGTGAGTCCGAAGGCGCGGCCACTGAAGCTTTCTTT
TRBD2 many TRBJ2-3 TRBV20-1 CSASPTSGRIYTDTQYF TGCAGTGCTAGTCCGACTAGCGGGAGGATTTACACAGATACGCAGTATTTT
TRBD2 - TRBJ2-7 TRBV3-1 CASSQVSGTSGTYEQYF TGTGCCAGCAGCCAAGTCTCGGGGACTAGCGGAACCTACGAGCAGTACTTC
- many TRBJ2-1 TRBV5-1 CASSLDAGEQFF TGCGCCAGCAGCTTGGACGCAGGTGAGCAGTTCTTC
TRBD2 many TRBJ2-1 TRBV20-1 CSARLLAGANEQFF TGCAGTGCTAGGTTACTAGCGGGAGCGAATGAGCAGTTCTTC
TRBD1 many TRBJ2-5 TRBV18 CASSLTTGVQETQYF TGTGCCAGCTCCCTTACCACAGGGGTTCAAGAGACCCAGTACTTC
TRBD2 - TRBJ2-3 TRBV27 CASSPSSGRARARADTQYF TGTGCCAGCAGCCCCTCCAGCGGGAGGGCCAGGGCGAGAGCAGATACGCAGTATTTT
- many TRBJ2-1 TRBV10-3 CAISESTREQFF TGTGCCATCAGTGAGTCGACTAGAGAGCAGTTCTTC
TRBD2 many TRBJ2-7 TRBV20-1 CSARDNGRADYEQYF TGCAGTGCTAGAGATAACGGGAGGGCCGATTACGAGCAGTACTTC
TRBD2 many TRBJ2-1 TRBV7-7 CASSLGSGSSNEQFF TGTGCCAGCAGCTTAGGTAGCGGGAGTTCCAATGAGCAGTTCTTC
TRBD2 many TRBJ2-5 TRBV6-6 CASSYVGGETQYF TGTGCCAGCAGTTACGTGGGGGGGGAGACCCAGTACTTC
- many TRBJ2-1 TRBV7-6 CASSLGASEYNEQFF TGTGCCAGCAGCTTAGGGGCTAGCGAGTACAATGAGCAGTTCTTC
TRBD2 many TRBJ2-1 TRBV4-2 CASSQDRWLADNEQFF TGTGCCAGCAGCCAAGATCGGTGGCTAGCGGATAATGAGCAGTTCTTC
TRBD2 many TRBJ2-1 TRBV10-3 CATGTSGKYNEQFF TGTGCCACTGGGACTAGCGGAAAATACAATGAGCAGTTCTTC